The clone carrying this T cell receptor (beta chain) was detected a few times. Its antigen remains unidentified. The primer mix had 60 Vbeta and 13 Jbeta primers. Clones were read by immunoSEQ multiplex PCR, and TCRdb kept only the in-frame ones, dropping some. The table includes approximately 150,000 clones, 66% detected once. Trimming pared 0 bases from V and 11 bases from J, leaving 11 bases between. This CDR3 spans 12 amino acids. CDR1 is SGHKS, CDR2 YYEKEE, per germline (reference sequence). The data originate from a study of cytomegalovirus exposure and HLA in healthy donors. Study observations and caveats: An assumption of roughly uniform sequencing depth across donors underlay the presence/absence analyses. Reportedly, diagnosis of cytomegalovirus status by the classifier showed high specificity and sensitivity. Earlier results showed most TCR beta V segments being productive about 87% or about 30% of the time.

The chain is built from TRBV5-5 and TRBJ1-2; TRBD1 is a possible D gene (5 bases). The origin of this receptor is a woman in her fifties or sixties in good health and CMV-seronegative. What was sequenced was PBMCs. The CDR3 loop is CASSLAPGGYTF. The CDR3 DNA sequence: TGTGCCAGCAGCTTGGCCCCCGGGGGGTACACCTTC.